This T cell receptor (beta chain) was documented in a study of cytomegalovirus exposure and HLA in healthy donors. On this clone itself: Antigen specificity is unknown.

Overall study results and limits: Among donors in an Asian-associated ancestry cluster, a later analysis reportedly found fewer N-insertions than the roughly 610-donor mean. Cytomegalovirus-associated TCR beta chains were listed, numbering 150 to 200.

Use of 60 Vbeta and 13 Jbeta primers characterized the PCR. Assay: immunoSEQ multiplex PCR; the TCRdb copy retains only in-frame clones and omits some. The table includes 200,000 to 250,000 clones, 80% to 85% detected once. The junction had 5 bases not matched to a gene; V was cut back by 2 bases and J by 0 bases. Germline CDR1 KGHSH, CDR2 LQKENI. This CDR3 region has 16 residues. The sequence derives from a woman in her thirties or forties in good health and CMV-seronegative. Sequenced: PBMCs. The chain recombines TRBV18 with TRBJ2-3, with 7 nucleotides matching TRBD1. CDR3 in amino acids: CASSPGQVLSTDTQYF. The CDR3 DNA reads TGTGCCAGCTCACCAGGACAGGTCCTTAGCACAGATACGCAGTATTTT.